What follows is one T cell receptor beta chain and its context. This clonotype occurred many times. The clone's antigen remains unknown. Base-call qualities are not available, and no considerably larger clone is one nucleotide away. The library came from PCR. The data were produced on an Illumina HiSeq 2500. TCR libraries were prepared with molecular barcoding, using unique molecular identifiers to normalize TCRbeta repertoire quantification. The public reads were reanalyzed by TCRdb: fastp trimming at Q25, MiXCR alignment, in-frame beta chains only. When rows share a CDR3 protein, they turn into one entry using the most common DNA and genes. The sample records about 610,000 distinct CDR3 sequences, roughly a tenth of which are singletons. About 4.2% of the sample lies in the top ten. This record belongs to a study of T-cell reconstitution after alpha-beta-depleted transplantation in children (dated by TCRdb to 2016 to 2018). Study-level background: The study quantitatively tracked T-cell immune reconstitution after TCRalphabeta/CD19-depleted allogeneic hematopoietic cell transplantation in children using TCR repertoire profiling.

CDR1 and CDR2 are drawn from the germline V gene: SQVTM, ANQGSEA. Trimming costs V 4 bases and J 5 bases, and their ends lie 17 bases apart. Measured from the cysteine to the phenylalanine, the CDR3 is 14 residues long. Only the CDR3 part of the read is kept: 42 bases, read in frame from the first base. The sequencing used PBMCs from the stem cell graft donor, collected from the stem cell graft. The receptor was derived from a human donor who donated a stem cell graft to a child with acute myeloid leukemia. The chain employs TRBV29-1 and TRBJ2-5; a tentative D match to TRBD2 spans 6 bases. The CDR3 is CSVAPGLSRETQYF. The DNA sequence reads TGCAGCGTTGCCCCGGGACTCTCAAGGGAGACCCAGTACTTC. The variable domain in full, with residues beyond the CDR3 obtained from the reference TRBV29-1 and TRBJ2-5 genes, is SAVISQKPSRDICQRGTSLTIQCQVDSQVTMMFWYRQQPGQSLTLIATANQGSEATYESGFVIDKFPISRPNLTFSTLTVSNMSPEDSSIYLCSVAPGLSRETQYFGPGTRLLVL.